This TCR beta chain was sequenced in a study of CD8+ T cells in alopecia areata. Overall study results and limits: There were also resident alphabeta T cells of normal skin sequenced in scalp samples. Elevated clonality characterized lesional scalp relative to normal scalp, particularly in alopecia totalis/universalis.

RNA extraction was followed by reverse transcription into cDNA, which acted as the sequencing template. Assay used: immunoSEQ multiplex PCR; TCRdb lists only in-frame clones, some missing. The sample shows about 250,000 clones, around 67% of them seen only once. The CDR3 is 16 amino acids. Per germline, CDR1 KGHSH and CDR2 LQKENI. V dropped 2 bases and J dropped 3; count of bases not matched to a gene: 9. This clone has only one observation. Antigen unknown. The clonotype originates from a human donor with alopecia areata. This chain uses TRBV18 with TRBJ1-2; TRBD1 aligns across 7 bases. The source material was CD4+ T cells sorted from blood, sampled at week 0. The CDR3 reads CASSPVGPDRDYGYTF. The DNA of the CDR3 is TGTGCCAGCTCACCAGTAGGCCCCGACAGGGACTATGGCTACACCTTC.